The 21 T cell receptor beta chains below all came from one sample that was sequenced in a study of untreated major depressive disorder. General study points: CD4+ T cells from depressed patients used TRBV05-01 (Vbeta 5.1) more often than controls.

Repertoires were generated with immunoSEQ multiplex PCR, while TCRdb's copy carries only in-frame clones and drops some. The data contain more than 15,000 clones, about 92% of them singletons. The antigens of these receptors remain unknown. The sequenced sample was CD4+ T cells from PBMCs. The receptors were sampled from a woman in her thirties or forties with major depressive disorder.

V usage is TRBV5-4 and J usage is TRBJ2-3; TRBD1 matches 10 bases. J gave up 5 bases and V 0 bases, and 6 bases lay outside the gene matches. The CDR3 runs 16 residues. Looked up from germline, CDR1 is SGHNT and CDR2 is YYREEE (reference sequence). CDR3 loop: CASSLVAGQGIDTQYF. The DNA of the CDR3 is TGTGCCAGCAGCTTGGTAGCGGGACAGGGGATAGATACGCAGTATTTT.

The V gene is TRBV19, the J gene TRBJ1-2; D is undetermined. Germline V gene lookup returns CDR1 LNHDA and CDR2 SQIVND (reference sequence). V shed 4 bases and J shed 4 bases, with 13 bases lying between them. The CDR3 is 14 amino acids. Here the CDR3 reads CASSTRSLVYGYTF. CDR3 coding DNA: TGTGCCAGTAGTACCAGATCCCTTGTCTATGGCTACACCTTC. The complete variable domain, with remaining parts taken from reference TRBV19 and TRBJ1-2, reads DGGITQSPKYLFRKEGQNVTLSCEQNLNHDAMYWYRQDPGQGLRLIYYSQIVNDFQKGDIAEGYSVSREKKESFPLTVTSAQKNPTAFYLCASSTRSLVYGYTFGSGTRLTVV.

The chain has TRBV5-1 and TRBJ1-1, with 12 bases lining up with TRBD1. The length of the CDR3 is 14 residues. Germline lookup yields CDR1 SGHRS and CDR2 YFSETQ. J gave up 8 bases and V 0 bases, and 2 bases lay outside the gene matches. The CDR3 DNA sequence: TGCGCCAGCAGCTTGGGGGACAGGGGGCTGGAAGCTTTCTTT. Its protein product is CASSLGDRGLEAFF.

This CDR3 is CASSTAGAYNEQFF. Here the CDR3 DNA reads TGTGCCAGCTCTACGGCAGGGGCGTACAATGAGCAGTTCTTC. The rearrangement uses TRBV7-6 and TRBJ2-1, with a weak D call TRBD1 (6 bases). CDR1 is SGHVS, CDR2 FNYEAQ, per germline. The CDR3 has 14 amino acids. The V gene lost 8 bases and the J gene lost 4 bases, with 15 bases spanning the gap.

This clone was seen more than once but under ten times. The CDR3 nucleotides read TGTGCCAGCAGCGTAGCCGGGAGTAGATACTACGAGCAGTACTTC. Translation gives CASSVAGSRYYEQYF. The genes are TRBV9 and TRBJ2-7, with TRBD2 as a possible D gene (6 bases). Trimming stripped 0 bases from V and 3 bases from J, with 13 bases between. The CDR3 sequence is 15 residues long. Germline CDR1 reads SGDLS; CDR2 reads YYNGEE.

This sequence joins TRBV18 and TRBJ1-2; D unresolved. CDR1 is KGHSH and CDR2 is LQKENI in the germline V gene. The V gene lost 8 bases and the J gene lost 6 bases, with 13 bases spanning the gap. This CDR3 contains 12 residues. The CDR3 is CASGEQSNGYTF. CDR3 DNA sequence: TGTGCCAGCGGGGAGCAGTCGAATGGCTACACCTTC.

The CDR3 is CASSVGVPNSPLHF. The CDR3, as DNA: TGTGCCAGCAGCGTAGGGGTACCGAATTCACCCCTCCACTTT. The gene calls are TRBV9 and TRBJ1-6, with no clear D. V was shortened by 0 bases and J by 7 bases, with 8 bases between the two germline ends. Germline CDR1 and CDR2: SGDLS and YYNGEE. CDR3 length: 14 residues.

This chain joins TRBV4-2 and TRBJ1-5, with TRBD1 identical over 8 bases. Losses at the gene ends were 1 base for V and 4 bases for J; bases not matched to a gene: 6. The CDR3 length is 16 residues. CDR1 LGHNA and CDR2 YNFKEQ come from the germline V gene. In DNA form, the CDR3 reads TGTGCCAGCAGCCAAGGAGGACAGGGAGCGAATCAGCCCCAGCATTTT. Its translation: CASSQGGQGANQPQHF.

The chain uses TRBV30 and TRBJ2-7, with 9 bases matching TRBD1. There are 13 residues in the CDR3. The germline V gene encodes CDR1 GTSNPN and CDR2 SVGIG (reference sequence). V was pared by 5 bases and J by 2 bases, with 4 bases of the junction left unmatched. The CDR3 here is CAWGGTGTYEQYF. CDR3 DNA: TGTGCCTGGGGGGGGACAGGGACCTACGAGCAGTACTTC.

The chain uses TRBV23-1 and TRBJ1-3; the D is unclear. TRBV23-1 is assigned to the ORF class and has an uncertain function. V gave up 7 bases and J gave up 3 bases, with 22 bases separating them. This CDR3 is 17 amino acids long. The CDR3 nucleotides are TGCGCCAGCACCTTAGGGTCTCAGAGGCGGTGTGGAAACACCATATATTTT. Translated: CASTLGSQRRCGNTIYF.

This clone has a handful of counts. V is TRBV2 and J is TRBJ1-2, with a weak D call TRBD1 (5 bases). Trimming pared 9 bases from V and 10 bases from J, leaving 15 bases between. CDR3 length: 11 residues. In germline, CDR1 is SNHLY, CDR2 FYNNEI. In nucleotides, the CDR3 is TGTGCCAGTGGGACTCACATCTTCTACACCTTC. This sequence encodes CASGTHIFYTF. Full variable domain (outside the CDR3, taken from reference TRBV2 and TRBJ1-2): EPEVTQTPSHQVTQMGQEVILRCVPISNHLYFYWYRQILGQKVEFLVSFYNNEISEKSEIFDDQFSVERPDGSNFTLKIRSTKLEDSAMYFCASGTHIFYTFGSGTRLTVV.

J is TRBJ1-1 and V is TRBV9; D uncertain. Germline V gene lookup returns CDR1 SGDLS and CDR2 YYNGEE. V lost 4 bases to trimming and J lost 7 bases, with 20 bases between them. The CDR3 consists of 15 residues. This CDR3 is CASSPHWEGRSEAFF. CDR3 sequence (DNA): TGTGCCAGCAGCCCTCATTGGGAAGGCCGTAGTGAAGCTTTCTTT. The full variable domain, its missing parts supplied by reference TRBV9 and TRBJ1-1, is DSGVTQTPKHLITATGQRVTLRCSPRSGDLSVYWYQQSLDQGLQFLIQYYNGEERAKGNILERFSAQQFPDLHSELNLSSLELGDSALYFCASSPHWEGRSEAFFGQGTRLTVV.

CDR3 nucleotides: TGTGCCAGCTCCCGTCCGGGGTGGACTAGCGGGAGGATCAACAATGAGCAGTTCTTC. The encoded protein is CASSRPGWTSGRINNEQFF. The chain has TRBV18 and TRBJ2-1; 14 positions agree with TRBD2. V gave up 6 bases and J gave up 5 bases; unmatched junction bases: 15. The CDR3 is 19 residues long. CDR1 is KGHSH, CDR2 LQKENI, per germline.

The chain carries TRBV7-3 and TRBJ1-1; D not certain. Germline V gene lookup returns CDR1 SGHTA and CDR2 FQGTGA. The ends were cut back, 2 bases at V and 0 bases at J, with 4 bases in the middle. The CDR3 runs to 13 residues. The CDR3 sequence is CASSLQVNTEAFF. CDR3 sequence (DNA): TGTGCCAGCAGCTTACAGGTGAACACTGAAGCTTTCTTT. Based on the CDR3 plus reference TRBV7-3 and TRBJ1-1, the full variable domain is GAGVSQTPSNKVTEKGKYVELRCDPISGHTALYWYRQSLGQGPEFLIYFQGTGAADDSGLPNDRFFAVRPEGSVSTLKIQRTERGDSAVYLCASSLQVNTEAFFGQGTRLTVV.

V gene TRBV9 combines with J gene TRBJ1-4; D is unclear. V was cut by 0 bases and J by 3 bases, with 15 bases left in between. This CDR3 has 17 amino acids. Germline values: CDR1 SGDLS, CDR2 YYNGEE. CDR3 nucleotide sequence: TGTGCCAGCAGCGTAGGAGATAGGTACCCGGCTAATGAAAAACTGTTTTTT. Its translation is CASSVGDRYPANEKLFF.

This clone was detected only once. The J gene is TRBJ2-2, the V gene TRBV27; 7 nucleotides align to TRBD1. The CDR3 has 14 residues. With 3 bases clipped from V and 6 bases from J, the junction kept 4 bases outside the gene matches. Germline CDR1 MNHEY, CDR2 SMNVEV (reference sequence). CDR3 nucleotides: TGTGCCAGCAGTTTCTTTGACAGGGCCGGGGAGCTGTTTTTT. It yields the protein CASSFFDRAGELFF.

The chain is built from TRBV7-9 and TRBJ1-2, with no clear D. Trimming removed 5 bases from V and 7 bases from J, with 14 bases in between. The CDR3 has 13 residues. From germline, CDR1 is SEHNR and CDR2 FQNEAQ (reference sequence). The CDR3 region is CASSPVGFGGYTF. For the CDR3, the DNA is TGTGCCAGCAGCCCCGTCGGCTTTGGTGGCTACACCTTC.

J is TRBJ1-1 and V is TRBV7-2; D remains unclear. There are 14 residues in the CDR3. Germline assignment: CDR1 SGHTA and CDR2 FQGNSA. Trimming removed 4 bases from V and 6 bases from J, with 15 bases in between. DNA of the CDR3: TGTGCCAGCAGCTACGCCGGATTTGGAGCTGAAGCTTTCTTT. Translating gives CASSYAGFGAEAFF.

V usage is TRBV4-2 and J usage is TRBJ2-1; tentatively, D is TRBD1 (6 bases). Trimming removed 4 bases from V and 15 bases from J, with 22 bases in between. Looked up from germline, CDR1 is LGHNA and CDR2 is YNFKEQ. The CDR3 is 14 residues long. The CDR3, as DNA: TGTGCCAGCAGCCCAAAAGGAGGTACAGGGCTGATGTTCTTC. It codes for CASSPKGGTGLMFF.

The V gene is TRBV10-2, the J gene TRBJ1-6; D is unclear. Germline V gives CDR1 WSHSY, CDR2 SAAADI. The CDR3 sequence is 13 residues long. With 7 bases removed from V and 4 bases from J, the gap between germline ends came to 8 bases. CDR3 region: CASMLVYNSPLHF. As DNA, the CDR3 is TGCGCCAGCATGTTAGTGTATAATTCACCCCTCCACTTT.

The chain links TRBV11-2 to TRBJ1-2; D gene uncertain. The V end lost 1 base, the J end lost 13 bases, and 19 bases lay between the germline ends. Germline V gives CDR1 SGHAT, CDR2 FQNNGV. The length of the CDR3 is 14 residues. The CDR3 DNA follows: TGTGCCAGCAGCTTAGCCCCGGATCCGCCCCTCGCCACCTTC. This sequence encodes CASSLAPDPPLATF.